The rows below give T cell receptor beta chains drawn from one sample of a study of shared clonotypes between healthy human individuals. Profiling relied on immunoSEQ multiplex PCR, and the TCRdb table lists in-frame clones only, not all of them. The repertoire has some 490,000 clones, around 73% of them found once; the top ten carry 12%. Sequenced input: PBMCs. These receptors were collected from a woman in her forties in good health. Some clones in this sample may be carry-over from other donors' samples. Each CDR3 is given with its conserved first and last residue. Fields, in order: CDR3 DNA, CDR3 protein, clone size, D gene, V gene, J gene. D genes are given only for firm matches. A row's size may be missing; if present it is once, few, many or a size class.

CDR3nt: TGCAGCGTTGGGGACGGGGACTACGAGCAGTACTTC
CDR3aa: CSVGDGDYEQYF
abundance: -
d_gene: -
v_gene: TRBV29-1
j_gene: TRBJ2-7

CDR3nt: TGTGCCAGCAGCTACGAGATAGGGTCTGGAAACACCATATATTTT
CDR3aa: CASSYEIGSGNTIYF
abundance: -
d_gene: -
v_gene: TRBV5-5
j_gene: TRBJ1-3

CDR3nt: TGTGCCAGCAGGATACAGGGACTATACACTGAAGCTTTCTTT
CDR3aa: CASRIQGLYTEAFF
abundance: -
d_gene: -
v_gene: TRBV6-1
j_gene: TRBJ1-1

CDR3nt: TGTGCCACCAGCAGAGATCGGGTCAGGGCATGGGGAAACACCATATATTTT
CDR3aa: CATSRDRVRAWGNTIYF
abundance: -
d_gene: -
v_gene: TRBV15
j_gene: TRBJ1-3

CDR3nt: TGCGCCAGCAGCCAAGCTGTCCCGGAGACCCAGTACTTC
CDR3aa: CASSQAVPETQYF
abundance: -
d_gene: -
v_gene: TRBV5-1
j_gene: TRBJ2-5

CDR3nt: TGTGCCAGCAGCTTAGATAGCTCCTACAATGAGCAGTTCTTC
CDR3aa: CASSLDSSYNEQFF
abundance: -
d_gene: -
v_gene: TRBV7-9
j_gene: TRBJ2-1

CDR3nt: TGTGCCAGCAGTTTATCGGACAGAAACATTCAGTACTTC
CDR3aa: CASSLSDRNIQYF
abundance: -
d_gene: -
v_gene: TRBV28
j_gene: TRBJ2-4

CDR3nt: TGTGCCAGCAGTTACGCTCGCGTCAGGGGTTCGGATGAGCAGTTCTTC
CDR3aa: CASSYARVRGSDEQFF
abundance: many
d_gene: -
v_gene: TRBV6-5
j_gene: TRBJ2-1

CDR3nt: TGCGCCAGCAGCCAACCCGGTCAGCCCCAGCATTTT
CDR3aa: CASSQPGQPQHF
abundance: -
d_gene: -
v_gene: TRBV4-1
j_gene: TRBJ1-5

CDR3nt: TGTGCCAGTAGTATTATAGCCCCCGATGAGCAGTTCTTC
CDR3aa: CASSIIAPDEQFF
abundance: -
d_gene: -
v_gene: TRBV19
j_gene: TRBJ2-1

CDR3nt: TGTGCCAGCAGCTTATACCTGGCAGATACGCAGTATTTT
CDR3aa: CASSLYLADTQYF
abundance: -
d_gene: -
v_gene: TRBV11-2
j_gene: TRBJ2-3

CDR3nt: TGCGCCAGCAGCTTGGTTGGGACAGGGTACACAGATACGCAGTATTTT
CDR3aa: CASSLVGTGYTDTQYF
abundance: -
d_gene: TRBD1
v_gene: TRBV5-1
j_gene: TRBJ2-3

CDR3nt: TGTGCCAGCAGCCCCCTTGGAGCTTCAGAGACCCAGTACTTC
CDR3aa: CASSPLGASETQYF
abundance: -
d_gene: -
v_gene: TRBV7-9
j_gene: TRBJ2-5

CDR3nt: TGTGCCAGCAGCTATTTTAAGGGGTACGAGCAGTACTTC
CDR3aa: CASSYFKGYEQYF
abundance: -
d_gene: -
v_gene: TRBV7-6
j_gene: TRBJ2-7

CDR3nt: TGTGCCAGTAGCCATCTACTAGCGGATTCCTACAATGAGCAGTTCTTC
CDR3aa: CASSHLLADSYNEQFF
abundance: -
d_gene: TRBD2
v_gene: TRBV19
j_gene: TRBJ2-1